Sequencing of this T cell receptor beta chain was carried out in a study of blood T cell repertoires in COVID-19. Looking at the study overall: The study drew acute and convalescent COVID-19 samples from the United States, Italy and Spain.

This clone has a single count. In the authors' workflow: Reference gene primer amplification in the assay estimated nucleated cell counts. Assay: immunoSEQ multiplex PCR; the TCRdb copy retains only in-frame clones and omits some. The DNA gave D and trimming, while V, J and clone size come from that table. The table lists more than 200,000 clones, less than 85% of them singletons. The source of this sequence is a woman in her seventies with active or convalescent COVID-19. The specimen sequenced was peripheral blood.

CDR3 protein: CSASDRDTEAFF. Here the CDR3 DNA reads TGCAGTGCTAGTGACCGGGACACTGAAGCTTTCTTT. The chain has TRBV20-1 and TRBJ1-1; D remains unclear. V gave up 3 bases and J gave up 3 bases, with 8 bases separating them. Germline CDR1 reads DFQATT; CDR2 reads SNEGSKA (reference sequence). CDR3 size: 12 residues.